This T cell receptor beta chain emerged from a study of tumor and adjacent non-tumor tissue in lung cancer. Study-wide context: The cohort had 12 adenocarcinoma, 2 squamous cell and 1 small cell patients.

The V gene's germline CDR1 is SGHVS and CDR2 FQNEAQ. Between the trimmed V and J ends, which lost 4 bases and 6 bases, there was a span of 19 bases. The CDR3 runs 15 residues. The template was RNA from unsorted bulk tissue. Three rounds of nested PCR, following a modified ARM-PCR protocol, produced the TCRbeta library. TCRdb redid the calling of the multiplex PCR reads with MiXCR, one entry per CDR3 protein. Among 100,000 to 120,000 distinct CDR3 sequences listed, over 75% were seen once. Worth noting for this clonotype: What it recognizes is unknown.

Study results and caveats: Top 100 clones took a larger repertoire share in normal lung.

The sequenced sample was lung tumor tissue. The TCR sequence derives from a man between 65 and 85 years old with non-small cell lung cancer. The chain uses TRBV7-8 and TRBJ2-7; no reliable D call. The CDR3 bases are TGTGCCAGCAGCTGGATGTTAGTGGGGATGAGCGAGCAGTACTTC. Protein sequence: CASSWMLVGMSEQYF.